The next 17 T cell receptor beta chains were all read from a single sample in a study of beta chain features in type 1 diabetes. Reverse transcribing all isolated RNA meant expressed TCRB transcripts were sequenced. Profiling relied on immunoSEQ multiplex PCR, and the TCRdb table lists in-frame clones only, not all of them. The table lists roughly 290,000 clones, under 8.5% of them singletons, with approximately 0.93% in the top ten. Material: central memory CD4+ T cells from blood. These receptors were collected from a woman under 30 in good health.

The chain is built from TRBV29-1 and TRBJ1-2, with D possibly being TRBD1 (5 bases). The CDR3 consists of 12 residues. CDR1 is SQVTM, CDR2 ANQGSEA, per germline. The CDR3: CAAGRNNYGYTF. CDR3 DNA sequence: TGCGCCGCGGGACGGAACAACTATGGCTACACCTTC.

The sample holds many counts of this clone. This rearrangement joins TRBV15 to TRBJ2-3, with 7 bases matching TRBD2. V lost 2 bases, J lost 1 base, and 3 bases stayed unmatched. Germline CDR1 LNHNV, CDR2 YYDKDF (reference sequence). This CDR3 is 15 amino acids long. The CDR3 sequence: CATSRMLAGTDTQYF. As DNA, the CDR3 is TGTGCCACCAGCAGAATGCTAGCGGGCACAGATACGCAGTATTTT.

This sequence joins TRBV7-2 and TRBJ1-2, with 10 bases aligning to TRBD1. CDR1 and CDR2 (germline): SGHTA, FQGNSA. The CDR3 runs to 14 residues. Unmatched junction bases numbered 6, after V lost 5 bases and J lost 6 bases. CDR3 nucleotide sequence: TGTGCCAGCAGCAAACGACAGGGGGCGCATGGCTACACCTTC. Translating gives CASSKRQGAHGYTF.

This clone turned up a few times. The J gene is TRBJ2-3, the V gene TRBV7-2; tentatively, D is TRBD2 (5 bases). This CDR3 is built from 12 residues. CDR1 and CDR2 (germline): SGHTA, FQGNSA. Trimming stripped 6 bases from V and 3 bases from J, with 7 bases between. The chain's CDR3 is CASRSGTDTQYF. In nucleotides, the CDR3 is TGTGCCAGCAGGAGCGGAACAGATACGCAGTATTTT. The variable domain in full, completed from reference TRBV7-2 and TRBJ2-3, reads GAGVSQSPSNKVTEKGKDVELRCDPISGHTALYWYRQSLGQGLEFLIYFQGNSAPDKSGLPSDRFSAERTGGSVSTLTIQRTQQEDSAVYLCASRSGTDTQYFGPGTRLTVL.

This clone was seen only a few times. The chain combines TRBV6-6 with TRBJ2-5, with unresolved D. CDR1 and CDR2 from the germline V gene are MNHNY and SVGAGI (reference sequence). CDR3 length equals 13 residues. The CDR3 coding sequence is TGTGCGGGAAGTGATCAGATTCAAGAGACCCAGTACTTC. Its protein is CAGSDQIQETQYF.

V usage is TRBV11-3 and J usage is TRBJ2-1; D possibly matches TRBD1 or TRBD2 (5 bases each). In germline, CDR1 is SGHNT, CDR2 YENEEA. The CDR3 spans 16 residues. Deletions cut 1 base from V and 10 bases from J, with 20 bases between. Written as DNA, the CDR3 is TGTGCCAGCAGCTTAGCAGCCACAACGGGGCCTGGCGAGCAGTTCTTC. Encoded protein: CASSLAATTGPGEQFF.

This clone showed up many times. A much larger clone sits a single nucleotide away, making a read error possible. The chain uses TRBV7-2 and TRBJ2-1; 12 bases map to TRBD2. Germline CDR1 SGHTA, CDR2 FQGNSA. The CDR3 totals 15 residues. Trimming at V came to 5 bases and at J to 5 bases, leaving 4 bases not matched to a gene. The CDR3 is CASSPSGGAHNEQFF. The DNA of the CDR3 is TGTGCCAGCAGCCCTAGCGGGGGGGCCCACAATGAGCAGTTCTTC.

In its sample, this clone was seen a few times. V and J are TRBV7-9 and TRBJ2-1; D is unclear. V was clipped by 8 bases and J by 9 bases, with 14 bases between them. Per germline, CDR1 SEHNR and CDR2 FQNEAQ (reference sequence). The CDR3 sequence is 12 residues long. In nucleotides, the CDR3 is TGTGCCAGCGTATTCGCAGAAACTGAGCAGTTCTTC. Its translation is CASVFAETEQFF.

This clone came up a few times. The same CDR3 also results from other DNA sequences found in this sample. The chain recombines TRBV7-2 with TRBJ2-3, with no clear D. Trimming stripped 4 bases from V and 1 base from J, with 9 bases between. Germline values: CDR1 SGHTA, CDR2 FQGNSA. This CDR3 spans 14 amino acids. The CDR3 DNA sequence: TGTGCCAGCAGCTCATACTTAGGCACAGATACGCAGTATTTT. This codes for CASSSYLGTDTQYF.

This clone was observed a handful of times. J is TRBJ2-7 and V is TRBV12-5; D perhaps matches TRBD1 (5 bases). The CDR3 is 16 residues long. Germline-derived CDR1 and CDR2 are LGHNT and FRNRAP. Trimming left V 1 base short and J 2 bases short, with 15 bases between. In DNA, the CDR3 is TGTGCTAGTGGTTTGGCTCGAGGACACCCACCCTACGAGCAGTACTTC. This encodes CASGLARGHPPYEQYF.

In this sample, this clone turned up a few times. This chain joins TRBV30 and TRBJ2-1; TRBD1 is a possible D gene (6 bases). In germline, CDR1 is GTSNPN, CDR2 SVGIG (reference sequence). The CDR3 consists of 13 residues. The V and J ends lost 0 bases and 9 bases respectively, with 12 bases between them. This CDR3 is CAWSVRGGGEQFF. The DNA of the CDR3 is TGTGCCTGGAGTGTGAGAGGGGGTGGTGAGCAGTTCTTC.

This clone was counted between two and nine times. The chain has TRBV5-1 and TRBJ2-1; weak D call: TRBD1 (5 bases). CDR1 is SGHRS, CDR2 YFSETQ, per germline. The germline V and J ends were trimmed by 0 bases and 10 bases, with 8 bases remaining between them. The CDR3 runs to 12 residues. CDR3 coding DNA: TGCGCCAGCAGCTTGGGGGGCCGGGAGCAGTTCTTC. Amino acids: CASSLGGREQFF.

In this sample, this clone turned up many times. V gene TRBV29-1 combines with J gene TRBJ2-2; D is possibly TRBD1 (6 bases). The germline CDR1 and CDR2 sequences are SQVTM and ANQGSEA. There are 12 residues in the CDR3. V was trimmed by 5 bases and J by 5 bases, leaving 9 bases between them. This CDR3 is CSVNRETGELFF. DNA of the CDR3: TGCAGCGTTAACAGGGAAACCGGGGAGCTGTTTTTT.

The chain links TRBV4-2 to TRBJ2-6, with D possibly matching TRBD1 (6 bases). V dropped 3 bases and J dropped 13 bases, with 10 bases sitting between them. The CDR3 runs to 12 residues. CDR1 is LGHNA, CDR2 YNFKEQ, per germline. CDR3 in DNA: TGTGCCAGCAGCCAGGGGGCTTGGGTCCTGACTTTC. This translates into CASSQGAWVLTF.

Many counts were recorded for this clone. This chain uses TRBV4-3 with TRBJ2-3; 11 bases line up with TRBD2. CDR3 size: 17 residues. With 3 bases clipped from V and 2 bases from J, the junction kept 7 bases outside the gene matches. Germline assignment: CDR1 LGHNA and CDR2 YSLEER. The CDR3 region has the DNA TGCGCCAGCAGCCACCAACTAGCGGGAGCACTCACAGATACGCAGTATTTT. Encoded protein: CASSHQLAGALTDTQYF.

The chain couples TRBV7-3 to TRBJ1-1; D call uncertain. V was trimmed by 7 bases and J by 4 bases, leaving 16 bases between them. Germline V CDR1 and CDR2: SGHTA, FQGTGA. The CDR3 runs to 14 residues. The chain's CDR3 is CASKSVEWGTEAFF. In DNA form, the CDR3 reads TGTGCCAGCAAATCGGTGGAGTGGGGCACTGAAGCTTTCTTT.

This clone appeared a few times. The CDR3 nucleotides read TGTGCCATCATGGCGGCTGCGAATCAGCCCCAGCATTTT. Translating it yields CAIMAAANQPQHF. The chain uses TRBV10-3 and TRBJ1-5; no definite D call. CDR3 size: 13 residues. V lost 7 bases to trimming and J lost 4 bases, with 11 bases between them. Germline V gene sequence: CDR1 ENHRY, CDR2 SYGVKD.